This TCR beta chain was sequenced during a study of human T cells and chemical hapten exposure (dated by TCRdb to the early 2020s). For the study in its entirety: For sensitization, 2% DPC in acetone was applied to a roughly 2 cm by roughly 2 cm area of upper inner arm skin. Blood samples were taken from patients before sensitization (week 0) and at 2, 6 and about 24 weeks after DPC sensitization. Libraries were pooled for sequencing, and per-sample TCR yields varied mainly because of small differences in library volumes within the pool. Around 30 alopecia patients provided blood for TCR sequencing at one to four time points (pre-sensitization, 2, 6 and 24 weeks). In alopecia patients, the study followed how the peripheral blood TCR repertoire changed in vivo over primary and secondary sensitization to diphenylcyclopropenone (DPC), a hapten. Patch testing on the upper back used Finn chambers containing 0.01% DPC, with scoring done after 6 days according to International Contact Dermatitis Research Group standards. The patient cohort, mostly female, included alopecia areata with under or over 50% scalp involvement, alopecia totalis and alopecia universalis. Throughout the study period of roughly 24 weeks, patients also received therapeutic DPC doses to the scalp every week. Broader findings and caveats from the paper: DPC sensitization did not change how many TCRs were above 1 in 1000 frequency, and no evidence was found of alterations in global repertoire structure. A positive correlation was found between the number of PT1 expanded TCRs and patch test score, with significance reached at thresholds 8, 16 and 32 but not 4. Repeated subsampling changed both the strength of the expansion versus patch-test correlation and the threshold at which that correlation became significant. Compared with pre-sensitization or healthy control sets, expanded TCRs formed significantly more large CDR3 similarity clusters, which is consistent with antigen-driven responses. All patients had alopecia, a presumed autoimmune disease, so their immune response might differ from that of healthy individuals.

Library construction relied on RACE. The sequencer listed for this sample is NextSeq 500. Library preparation attached unique molecular identifiers to individual cDNA molecules for quantitative, reproducible TCR counting. Both TCR alpha and TCR beta chains were sequenced from each blood RNA sample. The paper's data handling went like this. Samples had a median of approximately 93,000 TCRs, with a range from about 23,224 to 750,000. V, J and CDR3 annotation of the TCR reads was carried out using the Decombinator software suite. For PS versus PT1 abundance plots, all samples were subsampled to the same number of TCRs (28,000). TCRs were defined as expanded if absent before sensitization and observed at least eight times at the 2-week time point. Using fastp trimming at Q25 and MiXCR clonotype assembly, TCRdb reanalyzed the public sequencing data and kept in-frame beta chains. Each entry is one CDR3 protein sequence, shown with its most common DNA and genes. TCRdb's processing, not the authors' own work, is the source of the V and J calls. The sample records some 250,000 distinct CDR3 sequences, 7.5% to 8% of which are singletons. The top ten constitute 1.2% of the sample.

There are 15 amino acids in the CDR3, from cysteine to phenylalanine inclusive. The CDR3 DNA has 45 bases and is translated from base 1. V is shortened by 5 bases, J by 7 bases, and the region joining them spans 18 bases. Sequences SGHTA (CDR1) and FQGNSA (CDR2) are obtained from the germline V gene. Regarding this clonotype: This clone's antigen is unknown. It has no much larger one-base neighbor in the sample; base qualities were not kept.

Explained via the paper, the time point label denotes: pre-sensitization, week 0. The treatment or condition label, as the study defines it: therapeutic diphenylcyclopropenone sensitization with weekly scalp DPC. Blood at each patch-test visit was drawn before the patch test was applied. Eligible patients were aged 18 to 70, diagnosed with alopecia, deemed suitable for DPC therapy, and excluded if pregnant. Total RNA was isolated from unfractionated whole blood collected in Tempus Blood RNA tubes. The sample here was whole blood, taken in connection with sensitization to the hapten diphenylcyclopropenone (DPC). This sequence was found in a man aged 18 to 29 with alopecia areata. Some clones in this sample may be carry-over from other donors' samples. The chain joins TRBV7-2 to TRBJ2-1; TRBD2 could be the D gene, as 6 bases match. The nucleotides are TGTGCCAGCAGCCACCAGAGCGGGCCTGGGAATGAGCAGTTCTTC. Translated, it gives CASSHQSGPGNEQFF.